These 31 T cell receptor beta chains came from one sample sequenced in a study of Graves' ophthalmopathy and Graves' hyperthyroidism. Using RNA transcripts, the TCR beta CDR3 regions were amplified. The first-round RT-PCR employed HTBI primers together with the Qiagen OneStep RT-PCR kit. A multiplex PCR was then performed as the second round. One entry per CDR3 protein, called by TCRdb with MiXCR from the multiplex PCR reads. Of more than 300,000 distinct CDR3 sequences in the sample, roughly 15% were seen once. The sample was peripheral blood. These receptors all stem from a woman aged 18-29 years with stable Graves' hyperthyroidism.

This chain joins TRBV28 and TRBJ1-1; D is ambiguous. CDR3 length: 10 amino acids. The V gene's germline CDR1 is MDHEN and CDR2 SYDVKM. The ends were cut back, 8 bases at V and 3 bases at J, with 4 bases in the middle. Written as DNA, the CDR3 is TGTGCCAGCGTTGACACTGAAGCTTTCTTT. It is translated as CASVDTEAFF.

This clonotype was observed many times. The CDR3 spells CAGEQGLNTEAFF. CDR3 nucleotides: TGTGCCGGCGAACAGGGGCTGAACACTGAAGCTTTCTTT. The chain has TRBV2 and TRBJ1-1; 7 nucleotides agree with TRBD1. The CDR3 spans 13 residues. The germline gives CDR1 SNHLY, CDR2 FYNNEI. Losses at the gene ends were 11 bases for V and 0 bases for J; bases not matched to a gene: 6.

This clonotype was detected many times. This sequence joins TRBV7-9 and TRBJ2-5; perhaps TRBD2 as D (5 bases). Looked up from germline, CDR1 is SEHNR and CDR2 is FQNEAQ (reference sequence). The CDR3 loop spans 15 amino acids. V lost 5 bases, J lost 2 bases, and 15 bases lay in between. Here the CDR3 DNA reads TGTGCCAGCAGCCACGACCCCGGGGTTCAAGAGACCCAGTACTTC. It codes for CASSHDPGVQETQYF.

This clonotype was observed at least ten times. The chain joins TRBV6-2 or TRBV6-3 to TRBJ1-5; TRBD1 matches 7 bases. The CDR3 covers 12 residues. Germline V gene lookup returns CDR1 MNHEY and CDR2 SVGEGT. V was pared by 9 bases and J by 6 bases, with 5 bases of the junction left unmatched. CDR3 loop: CASSTGIQPQHF. CDR3 nucleotide sequence: TGTGCCAGTTCGACAGGGATTCAGCCCCAGCATTTT.

The chain couples TRBV6-2 or TRBV6-3 to TRBJ1-6; TRBD1 is a possible D gene (5 bases). V gave up 2 bases and J gave up 14 bases, with 10 bases separating them. Germline V gene sequence: CDR1 MNHEY, CDR2 SVGEGT. The CDR3 is 12 residues long. The CDR3 loop reads CASSYDQGTLHF. In DNA, the CDR3 is TGTGCCAGCAGTTACGACCAGGGCACCCTCCACTTT.

This chain's CDR3 is CASRSRGLLTGELFF. The CDR3 nucleotides are TGTGCCAGCAGGTCCAGGGGGCTACTAACCGGGGAGCTGTTTTTT. The chain links TRBV3-1 to TRBJ2-2; 8 nucleotides line up with TRBD1. The ends lost 6 bases at V and 5 bases at J; junction bases unmatched: 8. This CDR3 is 15 amino acids long. The germline V gene has CDR1 LGHDT and CDR2 YNNKEL (reference sequence).

This clonotype occurred many times. J is TRBJ1-5 and V is TRBV7-8, with a possible D match to TRBD1 (6 bases). Germline V gives CDR1 SGHVS, CDR2 FQNEAQ. CDR3 size: 15 residues. Trimming left V 5 bases short and J 7 bases short, with 18 bases between. The CDR3 loop is CASSLGRGRGQPQHF. The CDR3 bases are TGTGCCAGCAGCCTAGGCAGGGGTCGGGGCCAGCCCCAGCATTTT.

Notes on this clonotype: Germline and junction disagree at one end, which may indicate a read error. This chain joins TRBV5-1 and TRBJ1-2; a weak D match, TRBD1 (5 bases). CDR1 and CDR2 from the germline V gene are SGHRS and YFSETQ. The CDR3 contains 14 residues. The CDR3 DNA sequence: TGCACCAGCAGCCCCCGGACACCTAACTATGGCTACACCTTC. As protein: CTSSPRTPNYGYTF. Full variable domain (missing parts from reference TRBV5-1 and TRBJ1-2): KAGVTQTPRYLIKTRGQQVTLSCSPISGHRSVSWYQQTPGQGLQFLFEYFSETQRNKGNFPGRFSGRQFSNSRSEMNVSTLELGDSALYLCTSSPRTPNYGYTFGSGTRLTVV.

At least ten counts were recorded for this clonotype. The rearrangement uses TRBV7-2 and TRBJ1-3; no clear D gene. Trimming shortened V by 1 base and J by 2 bases, and 9 bases separated the two germline ends. Germline CDR1 reads SGHTA; CDR2 reads FQGNSA. This CDR3 spans 15 amino acids. The CDR3 region has the DNA TGTGCCAGCAGCTTAGTGGGCCCCACTGGAAACACCATATATTTT. Translating it yields CASSLVGPTGNTIYF.

This clonotype was counted ten times or more. The chain carries TRBV2 and TRBJ1-1; weak D call: TRBD1 (6 bases). Trimming cost V 10 bases and J 4 bases, with 22 bases left between them. CDR1 and CDR2 from the germline V gene are SNHLY and FYNNEI. There are 15 residues in the CDR3. In DNA, the CDR3 is TGTGCCAACCTACCAGACGGGGGGCTTGGCACTGAAGCTTTCTTT. Its translation: CANLPDGGLGTEAFF. The full variable domain, its missing parts supplied by reference TRBV2 and TRBJ1-1, is EPEVTQTPSHQVTQMGQEVILRCVPISNHLYFYWYRQILGQKVEFLVSFYNNEISEKSEIFDDQFSVERPDGSNFTLKIRSTKLEDSAMYFCANLPDGGLGTEAFFGQGTRLTVV.

This clonotype was counted many times. The chain has TRBV24-1 and TRBJ2-5, with 7 bases that match TRBD2. This CDR3 spans 15 amino acids. Per the germline V gene, CDR1 is KGHDR and CDR2 is SFDVKD. The J segment lost 2 bases and the V segment lost 7 bases, leaving 9 bases of the junction unmatched. This chain's CDR3 is CATSREGLAQETQYF. The DNA of the CDR3 is TGTGCCACCAGCAGGGAGGGGCTGGCGCAAGAGACCCAGTACTTC.

The J gene is TRBJ2-7, the V gene TRBV2, with TRBD2 as a possible D gene (6 bases). The ends were cut back, 0 bases at V and 10 bases at J, with 13 bases in the middle. The CDR3 loop spans 13 amino acids. CDR1 is SNHLY and CDR2 is FYNNEI in the germline V gene. The CDR3 DNA sequence: TGTGCCAGCAGTGAAGCGCCGCGGAGGGATCAGTACTTC. Translation: CASSEAPRRDQYF.

As to this clonotype: A read error is possible here, since a much larger clone lies one base away. CDR3 sequence: CASISGRGESGYTF. CDR3 coding DNA: TGTGCCAGCATATCAGGGAGGGGGGAATCTGGCTACACCTTC. The gene calls are TRBV12-3 or TRBV12-4 and TRBJ1-2; maybe TRBD1 (6 bases). The CDR3 consists of 14 residues. V shed 7 bases and J shed 7 bases, with 19 bases lying between them.

This clonotype was seen many times. This chain links TRBV5-5 with TRBJ2-5; 8 nucleotides align to TRBD1. The CDR3 consists of 15 residues. The V gene's germline CDR1 is SGHKS and CDR2 YYEKEE (reference sequence). J lost 5 bases, V lost 3 bases, and 9 bases had no gene match. The CDR3 reads CASSSFGQGKETQYF. The CDR3 DNA is TGTGCCAGCAGCTCTTTTGGACAGGGCAAGGAGACCCAGTACTTC.

This clonotype was found many times. The chain joins TRBV12-3 or TRBV12-4 to TRBJ1-1; D gene unclear. The CDR3 is 14 amino acids. V lost 5 bases and J 1 base, leaving 11 bases between the germline ends. Here the CDR3 reads CASSHTGGNTEAFF. For the CDR3, the DNA is TGTGCCAGCAGTCATACTGGAGGGAACACTGAAGCTTTCTTT.

This clonotype showed up many times. Relative to the germline gene, one junction end is altered; a read error may explain this. The chain is built from TRBV15 and TRBJ1-5; 9 bases map to TRBD1. Looked up from germline, CDR1 is LNHNV and CDR2 is YYDKDF (reference sequence). The CDR3 is made up of 16 amino acids. CDR3 coding DNA: TGTGCCACCAGCAGAGTGCTCGGGACAGGGAATCAGCCCCCGCATTTT. Protein sequence: CATSRVLGTGNQPPHF.

This clonotype was recorded at least ten times. The CDR3 sequence: CASRGQKNTEAFF. The CDR3 DNA reads as TGTGCCAGCAGAGGACAGAAGAACACTGAAGCTTTCTTT. The chain joins TRBV6-1 to TRBJ1-1; D might be TRBD1 (6 bases). V lost 6 bases and J lost 1, with 9 bases in between. Per the germline V gene, CDR1 is MNHNS and CDR2 is SASEGT. This CDR3 has 13 amino acids.

This clonotype was seen at least ten times. The V gene is TRBV20-1, the J gene TRBJ1-1, with D perhaps TRBD1 (6 bases). CDR3 length: 15 residues. Germline V gene sequence: CDR1 DFQATT, CDR2 SNEGSKA (reference sequence). V was clipped by 6 bases and J by 2 bases, with 19 bases between them. The CDR3 here is CSAKVVGGLNTEAFF. The CDR3, as DNA: TGCAGTGCCAAGGTGGTAGGGGGACTCAACACTGAAGCTTTCTTT.

This clonotype has ten or more counts. V and J are TRBV12-3 or TRBV12-4 and TRBJ1-1, with unresolved D. CDR3 size: 12 residues. Trimming stripped 8 bases from V and 6 bases from J, with 13 bases between. CDR3 sequence reads: CASAVGPAEAFF. The CDR3, as DNA: TGTGCCAGCGCGGTAGGACCCGCTGAAGCTTTCTTT.

Regarding this clonotype: A read error may be the cause here, since a much bigger clone is one base away. CDR3: CSASAQHTQYF. As DNA, the CDR3 is TGCAGCGCTAGCGCCCAGCACACCCAGTACTTC. This chain links TRBV20-1 with TRBJ2-5; a weak D match, TRBD2 (6 bases). Germline V gene lookup returns CDR1 DFQATT and CDR2 SNEGSKA (reference sequence). The CDR3 contains 11 residues.

This clonotype came up a few times. V gene TRBV9 combines with J gene TRBJ1-3, with 7 bases matching TRBD1. CDR1 is SGDLS and CDR2 is YYNGEE in the germline V gene. The CDR3 length is 18 residues. V shed 0 bases and J 2 bases; nucleotides not matched to a gene: 11. The CDR3 DNA follows: TGTGCCAGCAGCGTAGAAATGGGCAGGGGGTATCCTGGAAACACCATATATTTT. It encodes CASSVEMGRGYPGNTIYF.

This clonotype was detected many times. The rearrangement uses TRBV9 and TRBJ2-5; 8 nucleotides align to TRBD2. The CDR3 has 13 amino acids. V lost 3 bases, J lost 5 bases, and 3 bases stayed unmatched. Germline values: CDR1 SGDLS, CDR2 YYNGEE. CDR3 sequence: CASSGRLAETQYF. CDR3 sequence (DNA): TGTGCCAGCAGCGGTCGACTAGCGGAGACCCAGTACTTC.

There are many counts of this clonotype. J is TRBJ2-7 and V is TRBV7-9; D unclear. This CDR3 spans 14 amino acids. CDR1 and CDR2 from the germline V gene are SEHNR and FQNEAQ (reference sequence). V was pared by 5 bases and J by 3 bases, with 14 bases between. The CDR3 nucleotides are TGTGCCAGCAGCCCCCCCGGCCGCTACTACGAGCAGTACTTC. It yields the protein CASSPPGRYYEQYF.

The gene calls are TRBV12-3 or TRBV12-4 and TRBJ2-3, with D possibly TRBD1 on 6 matching bases. With 7 bases removed from V and 0 bases from J, the gap between germline ends came to 14 bases. There are 15 residues in the CDR3. CDR3 in amino acids: CASTPTGPSTDTQYF. In DNA form, the CDR3 reads TGTGCCAGCACCCCGACAGGCCCTAGCACAGATACGCAGTATTTT.

The sample holds many counts of this clonotype. The chain couples TRBV12-3 or TRBV12-4 to TRBJ1-1; D unresolved. The ends were cut back, 8 bases at V and 0 bases at J, with 7 bases in the middle. The CDR3 extends over 12 amino acids. The CDR3 region has the DNA TGTGCCAGCTCCGAGATGAACACTGAAGCTTTCTTT. Encoded protein: CASSEMNTEAFF.

This clonotype has at least ten counts. The chain joins TRBV6-2 or TRBV6-3 to TRBJ1-5; no firm D call. CDR1 and CDR2 from the germline V gene are MNHEY and SVGEGT. Trimming pared 2 bases from V and 2 bases from J, leaving 13 bases between. CDR3 length: 16 amino acids. The CDR3 DNA reads as TGTGCCAGCAGTTACACCCAGATCCGAGGCAATCAGCCCCAGCATTTT. This encodes CASSYTQIRGNQPQHF.

This clonotype has a count of ten or more. V and J are TRBV19 and TRBJ1-1; perhaps TRBD1 as D (6 bases). Germline V gene sequence: CDR1 LNHDA, CDR2 SQIVND (reference sequence). Trimming shortened V by 6 bases and J by 3 bases, and 8 bases separated the two germline ends. This CDR3 is built from 12 residues. The CDR3 nucleotides are TGTGCCAGTAGAACAGGGTACACTGAAGCTTTCTTT. Translated, it gives CASRTGYTEAFF.

To note about this clonotype: A much larger clone is a single base away; this may be a read error. The chain carries TRBV6-1 and TRBJ1-1; D not resolved. V lost 8 bases and J 4 bases, leaving 14 bases between the germline ends. The germline V gene encodes CDR1 MNHNS and CDR2 SASEGT. CDR3 size: 13 residues. This CDR3 reads CASCVQVITEAFF. The CDR3 DNA is TGTGCCAGCTGTGTTCAGGTGATCACTGAAGCTTTCTTT.

This clonotype appeared many times. The chain's CDR3 is CAISRGQGAYEQYF. CDR3 bases: TGTGCCATCAGTAGGGGACAGGGGGCCTACGAGCAGTACTTC. V and J are TRBV10-3 and TRBJ2-7; 11 nucleotides agree with TRBD1. V shed 5 bases and J 2 bases; nucleotides not matched to a gene: 2. CDR1 is ENHRY, CDR2 SYGVKD, per germline. The CDR3 totals 14 residues.

This clonotype turned up a few times. This chain links TRBV7-8 with TRBJ1-1; the D is unclear. Germline V CDR1 and CDR2: SGHVS, FQNEAQ. This CDR3 region has 14 residues. Between the trimmed V and J ends, which lost 5 bases and 4 bases, there was a span of 14 bases. This CDR3 reads CASSPPRFVTEAFF. The CDR3 coding sequence is TGTGCCAGCAGCCCCCCAAGGTTCGTCACTGAAGCTTTCTTT. Filled out from reference TRBV7-8 and TRBJ1-1, the complete variable domain reads GAGVSQSPRYKVAKRGQDVALRCDPISGHVSLFWYQQALGQGPEFLTYFQNEAQLDKSGLPSDRFFAERPEGSVSTLKIQRTQQEDSAVYLCASSPPRFVTEAFFGQGTRLTVV.

This clonotype was detected many times. V usage is TRBV6-1 and J usage is TRBJ1-2, with D maybe TRBD1 (6 bases). The CDR3 is made up of 13 amino acids. Germline CDR1 MNHNS, CDR2 SASEGT. The V end lost 11 bases, the J end lost 7 bases, and 20 bases lay between the germline ends. CDR3 protein: CACRRGRGGGYTF. The CDR3 DNA reads TGTGCCTGCCGACGGGGCAGGGGTGGTGGCTACACCTTC.